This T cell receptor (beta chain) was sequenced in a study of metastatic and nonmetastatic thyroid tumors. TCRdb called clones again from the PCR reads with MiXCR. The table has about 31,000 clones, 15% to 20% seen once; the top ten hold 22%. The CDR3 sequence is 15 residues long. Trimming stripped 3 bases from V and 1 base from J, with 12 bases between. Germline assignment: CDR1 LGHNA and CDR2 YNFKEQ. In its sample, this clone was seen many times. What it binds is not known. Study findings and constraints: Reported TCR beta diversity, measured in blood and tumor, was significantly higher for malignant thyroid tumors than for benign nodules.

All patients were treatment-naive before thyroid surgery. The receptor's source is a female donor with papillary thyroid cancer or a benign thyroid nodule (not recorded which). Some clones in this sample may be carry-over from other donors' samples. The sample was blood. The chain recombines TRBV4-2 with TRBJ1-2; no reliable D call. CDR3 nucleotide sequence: TGTGCCAGCAGCCAGTCGGACGAGTTTAACTATGGCTACACCTTC. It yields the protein CASSQSDEFNYGYTF.